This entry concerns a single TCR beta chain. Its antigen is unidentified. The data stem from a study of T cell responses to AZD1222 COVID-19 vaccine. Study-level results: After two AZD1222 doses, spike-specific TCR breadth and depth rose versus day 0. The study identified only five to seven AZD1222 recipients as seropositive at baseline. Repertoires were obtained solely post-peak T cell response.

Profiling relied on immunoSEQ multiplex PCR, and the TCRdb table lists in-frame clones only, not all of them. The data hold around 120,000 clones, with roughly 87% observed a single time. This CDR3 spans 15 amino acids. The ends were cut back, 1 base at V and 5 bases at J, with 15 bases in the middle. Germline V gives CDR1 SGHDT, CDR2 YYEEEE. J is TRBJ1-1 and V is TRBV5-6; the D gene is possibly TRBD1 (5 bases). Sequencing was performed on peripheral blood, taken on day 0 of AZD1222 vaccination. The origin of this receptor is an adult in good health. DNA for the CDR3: TGTGCCAGCAGCTTGAGGGGCCGAACGGGGACTGAAGCTTTCTTT. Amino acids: CASSLRGRTGTEAFF.